Presented here are 23 T cell receptor beta chains from one specimen sequenced in a study of control samples from healthy donors and cancer patients. Profiling relied on immunoSEQ multiplex PCR, and the TCRdb table lists in-frame clones only, not all of them. The sample yields about 54,000 clones, approximately 96% seen once. The specimen was blood. These receptors were collected from a woman in her twenties or thirties in good health.

Only one count was recorded for this clone. The rearrangement links TRBV27 to TRBJ2-1; tentatively, D is TRBD1 (7 bases). Looked up from germline, CDR1 is MNHEY and CDR2 is SMNVEV (reference sequence). CDR3 length equals 15 residues. V lost 3 bases and J 6 bases, leaving 15 bases between the germline ends. CDR3 residues: CASSFRDQGGNEQFF. Written as DNA, the CDR3 is TGTGCCAGCAGTTTCCGAGACCAGGGGGGCAATGAGCAGTTCTTC.

The rearrangement uses TRBV6-5 and TRBJ2-3; 9 nucleotides agree with TRBD2. V lost 7 bases, J lost 1 base, and 3 bases stayed unmatched. The CDR3 runs 14 residues. Germline values: CDR1 MNHEY, CDR2 SVGAGI. In nucleotides, the CDR3 is TGTGCCAGCACCTTAGCGGGAGGCACAGATACGCAGTATTTT. It translates to CASTLAGGTDTQYF.

This rearrangement joins TRBV19 to TRBJ2-1, with a possible D match to TRBD1 (6 bases). This CDR3 is 17 amino acids long. V lost 5 bases to trimming and J lost 1 base, with 18 bases between them. Germline-derived CDR1 and CDR2 are LNHDA and SQIVND (reference sequence). The CDR3 reads CASSGGHRGGSYNEQFF. CDR3 DNA sequence: TGTGCCAGTAGTGGGGGTCACAGAGGGGGATCCTACAATGAGCAGTTCTTC. Using reference TRBV19 and TRBJ2-1 for the parts outside the CDR3, the full variable domain is DGGITQSPKYLFRKEGQNVTLSCEQNLNHDAMYWYRQDPGQGLRLIYYSQIVNDFQKGDIAEGYSVSREKKESFPLTVTSAQKNPTAFYLCASSGGHRGGSYNEQFFGPGTRLTVL.

The chain employs TRBV7-9 and TRBJ1-5, with D unclear. CDR1 and CDR2 (germline): SEHNR, FQNEAQ (reference sequence). Deletions cut 1 base from V and 2 bases from J, with 6 bases between. The CDR3 has 14 amino acids. The CDR3 is CASSLGSGNQPQHF. The CDR3 DNA is TGTGCCAGCAGCTTAGGGTCTGGCAATCAGCCCCAGCATTTT.

This chain uses TRBV11-2 with TRBJ2-3; 9 bases fit TRBD1. Germline V gene data show CDR1 as SGHAT and CDR2 as FQNNGV. This CDR3 has 16 residues. The junction had 11 bases not matched to a gene; V was cut back by 6 bases and J by 4 bases. The CDR3 region has the DNA TGTGCCAGCAGTCACCGGACAGGGGCGATTGCAGATACGCAGTATTTT. It specifies CASSHRTGAIADTQYF.

The genes are TRBV29-1 and TRBJ1-2; D not resolved. This CDR3 has 11 amino acids. The V end was cut by 6 bases, the J end by 6 bases, with 11 bases between. Looked up from germline, CDR1 is SQVTM and CDR2 is ANQGSEA. The CDR3 DNA reads as TGCAGCGTCCGGCACCAGAATGGCTACACCTTC. Translating gives CSVRHQNGYTF.

The chain has TRBV21-1 and TRBJ2-1; TRBD2, the table's D call, lacks a check against the DNA. TRBV21-1 is flagged as a pseudogene. The CDR3 consists of 13 residues. In DNA, the CDR3 is TGTGCCAGCGGGGCTAGCGGGGACAATGAGCAGTTCTTC. This codes for CASGASGDNEQFF.

The chain joins TRBV2 to TRBJ2-1; TRBD2 might be the D (5 bases). This CDR3 has 13 amino acids. Deletions cut 5 bases from V and 5 bases from J, with 10 bases between. Germline CDR1 and CDR2: SNHLY and FYNNEI. In nucleotides, the CDR3 is TGTGCCAGCAGTATCAAGCGGCACAATGAGCAGTTCTTC. As protein: CASSIKRHNEQFF. The complete variable domain, with remaining parts taken from reference TRBV2 and TRBJ2-1, reads EPEVTQTPSHQVTQMGQEVILRCVPISNHLYFYWYRQILGQKVEFLVSFYNNEISEKSEIFDDQFSVERPDGSNFTLKIRSTKLEDSAMYFCASSIKRHNEQFFGPGTRLTVL.

The V gene is TRBV9, the J gene TRBJ2-3; D is perhaps TRBD1 or TRBD2 (5 bases each). The germline V gene encodes CDR1 SGDLS and CDR2 YYNGEE. V lost 4 bases, J lost 4 bases, and 16 bases lay in between. The length of the CDR3 is 15 residues. CDR3 amino acids: CASSITSGGSDTQYF. The CDR3 DNA reads as TGTGCCAGCAGCATCACGAGTGGGGGATCAGATACGCAGTATTTT.

The rearrangement uses TRBV28 and TRBJ2-5, with D possibly being TRBD1 or TRBD2 (7 bases each). Trimming pared 7 bases from V and 2 bases from J, leaving 14 bases between. The CDR3 length is 14 residues. Germline CDR1 and CDR2: MDHEN and SYDVKM. For the CDR3, the DNA is TGTGCCAGCAATACCCAGGGGGGGCAAGAGACCCAGTACTTC. It encodes CASNTQGGQETQYF.

This rearrangement joins TRBV29-1 to TRBJ1-2; D might be TRBD1 (5 bases). The CDR3 covers 12 residues. CDR1 and CDR2 (germline): SQVTM, ANQGSEA. V lost 7 bases and J 4 bases, leaving 13 bases between the germline ends. The CDR3 reads CSAEDIGYGYTF. CDR3 DNA: TGCAGCGCAGAGGACATAGGCTATGGCTACACCTTC.

The chain couples TRBV5-1 to TRBJ2-1; D unclear. CDR3 size: 16 residues. Trimming removed 0 bases at V and 0 bases at J, with 10 bases between. Looked up from germline, CDR1 is SGHRS and CDR2 is YFSETQ. Here the CDR3 reads CASSLGEGRSYNEQFF. Here the CDR3 DNA reads TGCGCCAGCAGCTTGGGTGAAGGCCGCTCCTACAATGAGCAGTTCTTC.

The rearrangement links TRBV6-5 to TRBJ1-2; weak D call: TRBD1 (6 bases). The CDR3 sequence is 14 residues long. V was cut by 6 bases and J by 4 bases, with 15 bases left in between. Per germline, CDR1 MNHEY and CDR2 SVGAGI. This CDR3 reads CASRLGGPSYGYTF. Written as DNA, the CDR3 is TGTGCCAGCAGATTAGGGGGGCCCTCCTATGGCTACACCTTC.

This rearrangement joins TRBV9 to TRBJ2-1; the D gene is possibly TRBD2 (7 bases). Per the germline V gene, CDR1 is SGDLS and CDR2 is YYNGEE. The CDR3 runs to 17 residues. V shed 0 bases and J shed 0 bases, with 13 bases lying between them. CDR3 protein: CASSVELADSSYNEQFF. CDR3 coding DNA: TGTGCCAGCAGCGTAGAGCTAGCGGACAGCTCCTACAATGAGCAGTTCTTC.

This clone appeared once. J is TRBJ2-1 and V is TRBV19; 7 nucleotides line up with TRBD2. V trimming: 3 bases; J trimming: 7 bases; junction bases outside the gene matches: 12. Germline values: CDR1 LNHDA, CDR2 SQIVND (reference sequence). The CDR3 spans 16 residues. CDR3 DNA: TGTGCCAGTAGTATTCCCTCCGCGGGAGCTTTGAATGAGCAGTTCTTC. Translating gives CASSIPSAGALNEQFF.

The rearrangement links TRBV5-1 to TRBJ2-2; D remains unclear. Germline assignment: CDR1 SGHRS and CDR2 YFSETQ. Between the trimmed V and J ends, which lost 2 bases and 4 bases, there was a span of 3 bases. The CDR3 length is 12 residues. CDR3 in DNA: TGCGCCAGCAGCTTTACCACCGGGGAGCTGTTTTTT. This translates into CASSFTTGELFF.

CDR3 DNA: TGCAGTGCTAGTACAGGGGCCTATGGCTACACCTTC. It specifies CSASTGAYGYTF. The J gene is TRBJ1-2, the V gene TRBV20-1; 7 bases agree with TRBD1. Germline CDR1 reads DFQATT; CDR2 reads SNEGSKA (reference sequence). The CDR3 is made up of 12 amino acids. The V and J ends lost 3 bases and 4 bases, in that order; junction bases with no gene match: 2.

This chain links TRBV10-3 with TRBJ1-2; TRBD1 matches 8 bases. Germline CDR1 ENHRY, CDR2 SYGVKD. V lost 4 bases to trimming and J lost 3 bases; unmatched junction nucleotides: 13. The CDR3 is made up of 17 amino acids. The CDR3 loop is CAISGRTGKRGDYGYTF. DNA of the CDR3: TGTGCCATCAGTGGGAGGACAGGGAAGAGGGGTGACTATGGCTACACCTTC.

V usage is TRBV19 and J usage is TRBJ2-7; D gene uncertain. Germline lookup yields CDR1 LNHDA and CDR2 SQIVND (reference sequence). This CDR3 is 14 amino acids long. Trimming removed 1 base at V and 0 bases at J, with 7 bases between. CDR3 nucleotides: TGTGCCAGTAGTATAGGGGCAGACTCCTACGAGCAGTACTTC. Its translation is CASSIGADSYEQYF. The variable domain in full, completed from reference TRBV19 and TRBJ2-7, reads DGGITQSPKYLFRKEGQNVTLSCEQNLNHDAMYWYRQDPGQGLRLIYYSQIVNDFQKGDIAEGYSVSREKKESFPLTVTSAQKNPTAFYLCASSIGADSYEQYFGPGTRLTVT.

The chain has TRBV5-4 and TRBJ2-5; possible D gene TRBD1, 6 bases. CDR3 length equals 13 residues. Germline loops: CDR1 SGHNT, CDR2 YYREEE (reference sequence). V was cut by 2 bases and J by 3 bases, with 8 bases left in between. The CDR3 here is CASSFWTEETQYF. DNA of the CDR3: TGTGCCAGCAGCTTCTGGACAGAAGAGACCCAGTACTTC. The full variable domain, completed using reference TRBV5-4 and TRBJ2-5, is ETGVTQSPTHLIKTRGQQVTLRCSSQSGHNTVSWYQQALGQGPQFIFQYYREEENGRGNFPPRFSGLQFPNYSSELNVNALELDDSALYLCASSFWTEETQYFGPGTRLLVL.

The V gene is TRBV5-1, the J gene TRBJ1-5, with TRBD1 identical over 7 bases. This CDR3 region has 16 residues. Germline V CDR1 and CDR2: SGHRS, YFSETQ. With V trimmed by 2 bases and J by 2 bases, 7 bases remained unmatched. In DNA form, the CDR3 reads TGCGCCAGCAGCTTAGAAGGGGGCGCGGGCAATCAGCCCCAGCATTTT. This gives the protein CASSLEGGAGNQPQHF.

The chain carries TRBV19 and TRBJ2-2; 7 bases fit TRBD2. This CDR3 region has 12 residues. The germline V gene encodes CDR1 LNHDA and CDR2 SQIVND (reference sequence). The CDR3 spells CATSGITGELFF. As DNA, the CDR3 is TGTGCTACCAGCGGGATCACCGGGGAGCTGTTTTTT.

The chain carries TRBV7-8 and TRBJ2-7, with 8 bases lining up with TRBD1. The germline V gene has CDR1 SGHVS and CDR2 FQNEAQ. Trimming took 0 bases from V and 2 from J; bases not matched to a gene: 6. The CDR3 loop spans 16 amino acids. The CDR3 DNA reads as TGTGCCAGCAGCTTAGCCTCCGGGACAGGAGCCTACGAGCAGTACTTC. This translates into CASSLASGTGAYEQYF. Looking up the rest from reference TRBV7-8 and TRBJ2-7 gives the full variable domain: GAGVSQSPRYKVAKRGQDVALRCDPISGHVSLFWYQQALGQGPEFLTYFQNEAQLDKSGLPSDRFFAERPEGSVSTLKIQRTQQEDSAVYLCASSLASGTGAYEQYFGPGTRLTVT.